The clone carrying this T cell receptor beta chain was seen ten or more times. CDR1 and CDR2 from the germline V gene are ENHRY and SYGVKD. CDR3 length: 14 amino acids. Trimming cost V 7 bases and J 4 bases, with 14 bases left between them. The entry originates in a study of T cell repertoires in cytomegalovirus infection. MiXCR, run by TCRdb on the reads, gives a single entry per CDR3 protein. Of 200,000 to 300,000 distinct CDR3 sequences listed, 8% to 9.5% are singletons. What was sequenced was PBMCs. The origin of this receptor is a human donor in good health (CMV status not recorded). Some clones in this sample may be carry-over from other donors' samples. The V call is TRBV10-3, the J call TRBJ2-1; D may be TRBD2 (6 bases). CDR3 sequence: CAIKGQEGYNEQFF. CDR3 bases: TGTGCCATCAAGGGGCAGGAGGGGTACAATGAGCAGTTCTTC.